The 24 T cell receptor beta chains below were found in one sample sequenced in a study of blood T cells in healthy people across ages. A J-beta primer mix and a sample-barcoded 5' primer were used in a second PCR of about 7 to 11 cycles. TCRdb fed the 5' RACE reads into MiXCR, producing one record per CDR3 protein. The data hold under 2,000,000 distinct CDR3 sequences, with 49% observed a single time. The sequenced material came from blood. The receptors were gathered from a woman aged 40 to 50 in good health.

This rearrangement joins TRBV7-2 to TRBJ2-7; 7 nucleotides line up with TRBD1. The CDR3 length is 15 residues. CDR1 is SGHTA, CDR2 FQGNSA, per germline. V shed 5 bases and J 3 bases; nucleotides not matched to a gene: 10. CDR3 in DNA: TGTGCCAGCAGCACGGGGACAGCCGCCGGCTACGAGCAGTACTTC. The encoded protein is CASSTGTAAGYEQYF.

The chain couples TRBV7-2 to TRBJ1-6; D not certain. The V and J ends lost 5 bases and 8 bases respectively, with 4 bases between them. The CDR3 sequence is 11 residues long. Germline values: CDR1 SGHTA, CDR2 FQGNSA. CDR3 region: CASSADSPLHF. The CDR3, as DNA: TGTGCCAGCAGCGCTGATTCACCCCTCCACTTT.

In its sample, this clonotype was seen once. The DNA of the CDR3 is TGTGCCAGCAGCTTAGTGTCTGGGTGGTCCGCAACTAATGAAAAACTGTTTTTT. Protein: CASSLVSGWSATNEKLFF. The chain recombines TRBV11-2 with TRBJ1-4; no reliable D call. The CDR3 is made up of 18 amino acids. Germline CDR1 and CDR2: SGHAT and FQNNGV. V was clipped by 1 base and J by 0 bases, with 15 bases between them.

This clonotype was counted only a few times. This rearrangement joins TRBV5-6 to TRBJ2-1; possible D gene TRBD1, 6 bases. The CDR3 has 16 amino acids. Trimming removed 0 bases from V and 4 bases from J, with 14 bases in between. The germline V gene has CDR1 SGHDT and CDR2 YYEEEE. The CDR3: CASSLAMDSRYNEQFF. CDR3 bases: TGTGCCAGCAGCTTGGCCATGGACAGCCGGTACAATGAGCAGTTCTTC.

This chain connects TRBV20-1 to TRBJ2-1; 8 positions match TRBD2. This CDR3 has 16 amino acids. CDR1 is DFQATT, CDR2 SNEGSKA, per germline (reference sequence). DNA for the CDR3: TGCAGCGGACTCCCCCCCACGGCGGGGGGCCTGGGTGAGCAGTTCTTC. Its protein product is CSGLPPTAGGLGEQFF.

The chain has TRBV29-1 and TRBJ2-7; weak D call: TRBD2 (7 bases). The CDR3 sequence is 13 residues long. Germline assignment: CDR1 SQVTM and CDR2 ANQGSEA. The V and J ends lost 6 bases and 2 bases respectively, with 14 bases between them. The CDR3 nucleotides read TGCAGCGTGGCCTTGGGGGGGCCCTACGAGCAGTACTTC. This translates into CSVALGGPYEQYF.

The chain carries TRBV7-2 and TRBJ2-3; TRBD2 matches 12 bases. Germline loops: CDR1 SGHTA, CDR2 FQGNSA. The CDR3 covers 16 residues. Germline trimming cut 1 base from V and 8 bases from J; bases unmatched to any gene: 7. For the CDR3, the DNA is TGTGCCAGCAGCTTAGGGCCGACTAGCGGGGGAGGTACGCAGTATTTT. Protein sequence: CASSLGPTSGGGTQYF.

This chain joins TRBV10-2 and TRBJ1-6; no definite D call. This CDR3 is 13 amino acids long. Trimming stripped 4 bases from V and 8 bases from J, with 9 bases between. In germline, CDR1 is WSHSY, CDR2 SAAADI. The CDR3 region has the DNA TGCGCCAGCAGTGTAGGCAGAGATTCACCCCTCCACTTT. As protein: CASSVGRDSPLHF.

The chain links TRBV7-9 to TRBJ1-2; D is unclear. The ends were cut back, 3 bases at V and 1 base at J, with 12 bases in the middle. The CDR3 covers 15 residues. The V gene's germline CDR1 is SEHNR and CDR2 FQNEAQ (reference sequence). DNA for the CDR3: TGTGCCAGCAGCTTTGAACAGAGGATTAACTATGGCTACACCTTC. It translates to CASSFEQRINYGYTF.

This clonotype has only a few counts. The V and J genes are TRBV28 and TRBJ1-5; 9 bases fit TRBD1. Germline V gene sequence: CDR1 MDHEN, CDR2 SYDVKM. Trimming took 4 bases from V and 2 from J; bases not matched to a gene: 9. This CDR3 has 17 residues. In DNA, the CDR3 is TGTGCCAGCAGTTCCGGACAGGGGCGATCTCGCAATCAGCCCCAGCATTTT. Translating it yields CASSSGQGRSRNQPQHF.

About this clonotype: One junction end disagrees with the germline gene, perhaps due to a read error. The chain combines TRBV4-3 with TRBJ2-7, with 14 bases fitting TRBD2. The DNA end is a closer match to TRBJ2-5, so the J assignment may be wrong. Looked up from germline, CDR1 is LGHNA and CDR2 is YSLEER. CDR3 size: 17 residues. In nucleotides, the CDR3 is TGCGCCGGCAGCCAAGGAGGACTAGCGGGGGGAAGGGGGACCCAGTACTTC. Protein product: CAGSQGGLAGGRGTQYF.

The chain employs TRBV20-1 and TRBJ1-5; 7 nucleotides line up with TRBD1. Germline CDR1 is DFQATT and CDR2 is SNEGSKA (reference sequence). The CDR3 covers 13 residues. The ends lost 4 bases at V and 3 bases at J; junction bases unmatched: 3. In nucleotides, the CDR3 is TGCAGTGCTAAGGGACAGCTCAATCAGCCCCAGCATTTT. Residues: CSAKGQLNQPQHF.

The CDR3 nucleotides are TGCAGGGCCCGACAGGGGAACACTGAAGCTTTCTTT. Encoded protein: CRARQGNTEAFF. The chain has TRBV20-1 and TRBJ1-1, with 7 bases fitting TRBD1. Germline CDR1 and CDR2: DFQATT and SNEGSKA (reference sequence). This CDR3 is built from 12 residues.

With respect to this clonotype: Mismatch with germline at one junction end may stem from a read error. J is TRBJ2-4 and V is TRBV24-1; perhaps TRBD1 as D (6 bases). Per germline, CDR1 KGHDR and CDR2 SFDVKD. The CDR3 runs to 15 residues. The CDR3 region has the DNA TGTGCCGCCAGTACAGGGTTGAGAGTCAAAAACATTCAGTACTTC. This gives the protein CAASTGLRVKNIQYF.

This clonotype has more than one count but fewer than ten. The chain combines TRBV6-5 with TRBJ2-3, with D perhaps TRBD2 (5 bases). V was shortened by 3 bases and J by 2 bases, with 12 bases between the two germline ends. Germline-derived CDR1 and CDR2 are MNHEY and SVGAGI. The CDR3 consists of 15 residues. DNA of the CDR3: TGTGCCAGCAGTTATGAGGGATCGACCACAGATACGCAGTATTTT. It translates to CASSYEGSTTDTQYF.

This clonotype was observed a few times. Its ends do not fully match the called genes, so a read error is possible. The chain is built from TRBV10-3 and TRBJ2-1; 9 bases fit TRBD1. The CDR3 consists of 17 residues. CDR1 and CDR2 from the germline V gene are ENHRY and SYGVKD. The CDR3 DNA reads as TGTGCTATCAGTGAGTCGCCCAGGGGACAGGGAACGAATGAGCAGTTCTTC. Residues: CAISESPRGQGTNEQFF.

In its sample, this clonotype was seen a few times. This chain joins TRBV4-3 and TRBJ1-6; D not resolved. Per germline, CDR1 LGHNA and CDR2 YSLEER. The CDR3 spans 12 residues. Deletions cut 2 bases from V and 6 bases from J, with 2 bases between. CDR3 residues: CASSQPNSPLHF. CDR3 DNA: TGCGCCAGCAGCCAACCTAATTCACCCCTCCACTTT.

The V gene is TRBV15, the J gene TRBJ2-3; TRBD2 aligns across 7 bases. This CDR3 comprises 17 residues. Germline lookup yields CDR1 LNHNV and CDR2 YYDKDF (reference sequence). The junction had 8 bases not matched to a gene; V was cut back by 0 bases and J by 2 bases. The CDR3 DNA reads TGTGCCACCAGCAGAGATGCCCCTAGCGGTTTCACAGATACGCAGTATTTT. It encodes CATSRDAPSGFTDTQYF.

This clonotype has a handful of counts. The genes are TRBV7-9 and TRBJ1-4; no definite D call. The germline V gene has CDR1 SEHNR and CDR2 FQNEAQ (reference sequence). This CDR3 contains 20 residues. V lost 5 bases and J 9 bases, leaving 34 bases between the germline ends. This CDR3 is CASSLSRGKLRQAKRKKLFF. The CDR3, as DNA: TGTGCCAGCAGCCTATCCCGAGGAAAACTCCGTCAAGCGAAAAGGAAAAAACTGTTTTTT.

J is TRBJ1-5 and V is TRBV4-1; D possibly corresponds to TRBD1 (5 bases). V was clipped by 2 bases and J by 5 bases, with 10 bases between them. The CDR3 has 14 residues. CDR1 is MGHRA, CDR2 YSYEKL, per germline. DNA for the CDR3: TGCGCCAGCAGCCAACAGGGTCTAGATCAGCCCCAGCATTTT. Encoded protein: CASSQQGLDQPQHF.

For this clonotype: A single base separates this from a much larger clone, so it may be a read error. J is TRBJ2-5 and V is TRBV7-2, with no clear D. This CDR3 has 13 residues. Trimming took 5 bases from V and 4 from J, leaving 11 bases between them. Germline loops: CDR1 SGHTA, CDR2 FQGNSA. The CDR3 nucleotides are TGTGCCAGCAGCGTTTCTATCGCAGAGACCCAGTACTTC. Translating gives CASSVSIAETQYF.

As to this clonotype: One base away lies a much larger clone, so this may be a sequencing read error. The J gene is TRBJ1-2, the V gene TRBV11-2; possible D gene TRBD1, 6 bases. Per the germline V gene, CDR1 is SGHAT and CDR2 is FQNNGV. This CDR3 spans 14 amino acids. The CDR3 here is CASNLGGANYGYTF. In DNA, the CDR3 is TGTGCCAGCAACTTAGGGGGGGCTAACTATGGCTACACCTTC.

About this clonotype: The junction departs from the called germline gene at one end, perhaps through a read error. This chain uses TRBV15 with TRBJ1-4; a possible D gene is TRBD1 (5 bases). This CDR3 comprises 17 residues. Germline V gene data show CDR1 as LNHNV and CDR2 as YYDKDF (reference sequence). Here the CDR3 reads CATSRALGRATNEKLFF. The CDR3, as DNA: TGCGCCACCAGCAGGGCCTTAGGCCGTGCAACTAATGAAAAACTGTTTTTT.

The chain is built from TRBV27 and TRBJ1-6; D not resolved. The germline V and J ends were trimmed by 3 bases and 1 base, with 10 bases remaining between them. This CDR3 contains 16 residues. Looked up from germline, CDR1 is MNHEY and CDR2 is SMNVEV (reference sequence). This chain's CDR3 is CASSLSEGSYNSPLHF. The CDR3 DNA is TGTGCCAGCAGTTTGTCGGAGGGATCCTATAATTCACCCCTCCACTTT.